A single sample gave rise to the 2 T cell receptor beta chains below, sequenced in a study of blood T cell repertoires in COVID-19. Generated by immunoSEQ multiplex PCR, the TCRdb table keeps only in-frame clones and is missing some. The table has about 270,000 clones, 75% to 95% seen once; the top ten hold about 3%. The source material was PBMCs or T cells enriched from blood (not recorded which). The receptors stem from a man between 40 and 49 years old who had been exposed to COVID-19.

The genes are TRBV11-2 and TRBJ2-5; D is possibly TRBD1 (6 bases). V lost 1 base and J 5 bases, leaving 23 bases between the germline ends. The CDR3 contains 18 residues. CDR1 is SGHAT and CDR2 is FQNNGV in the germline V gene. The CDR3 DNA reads TGTGCCAGCAGCTTAGGGCCCTCACTCCCAGGGGCAAAGGAGACCCAGTACTTC. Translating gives CASSLGPSLPGAKETQYF.

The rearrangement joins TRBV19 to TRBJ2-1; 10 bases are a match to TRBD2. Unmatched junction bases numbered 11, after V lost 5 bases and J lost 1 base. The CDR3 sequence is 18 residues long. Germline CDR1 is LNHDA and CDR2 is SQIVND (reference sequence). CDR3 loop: CASSPASGGSPSYNEQFF. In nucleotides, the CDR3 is TGTGCCAGTAGTCCAGCTAGCGGGGGTTCCCCTTCCTACAATGAGCAGTTCTTC.